This T cell receptor (beta chain) came from a study of cytomegalovirus exposure and HLA in healthy donors. Study findings and constraints: Common viral pathogens were later found to be apparently linked to several of the most significant clusters. The study reported that TCR beta sequences accurately predicted HLA-A and HLA-B alleles in most subjects. TRBV6-2, TRBV6-3 and some other V segments were unresolvable in 87-base-pair reads.

A remark on this clone: Its antigen remains unidentified.

Primers: 60 Vbeta forward and 13 Jbeta reverse. Sequenced by immunoSEQ multiplex PCR; TCRdb stores in-frame clones only, minus some. The data show 150,000 to 200,000 clones, 81% seen once. The CDR3 is made up of 15 amino acids. V was pared by 3 bases and J by 8 bases, with 14 bases between. Per germline, CDR1 MNHEY and CDR2 SMNVEV (reference sequence). This sequence originates from a woman aged 18-29 years in good health and CMV-seropositive. The rearrangement links TRBV27 to TRBJ1-6, with a possible D match to TRBD1 (6 bases). Sequencing input: PBMCs. The CDR3 sequence is CASSFTRGLDSPLHF. In DNA form, the CDR3 reads TGTGCCAGCAGTTTTACCAGGGGTCTCGATTCACCCCTCCACTTT.